One and the same sample provided the 27 T cell receptor beta chains below, sequenced in a study of blood T cell repertoires in COVID-19. Profiling relied on immunoSEQ multiplex PCR, and the TCRdb table lists in-frame clones only, not all of them. The data contain 150,000 to 200,000 clones, over 80% of them singletons. The specimen sequenced was peripheral blood. The receptors come from a woman between 40 and 55 years old with COVID-19, enrolled during active disease.

The rearrangement joins TRBV27 to TRBJ2-2; 9 nucleotides agree with TRBD1. Germline trimming cut 4 bases from V and 6 bases from J; bases unmatched to any gene: 6. CDR1 MNHEY and CDR2 SMNVEV come from the germline V gene (reference sequence). The CDR3 is made up of 15 amino acids. The DNA for the CDR3 is TGTGCCAGCAGTTGGGGACAGGGAGTCGCCGGGGAGCTGTTTTTT. This sequence encodes CASSWGQGVAGELFF.

In DNA form, the CDR3 reads TGTGCCAGCAGCCAAGCACCGTCAGGGGGCTATGGCTACACCTTC. Translation: CASSQAPSGGYGYTF. The gene calls are TRBV3-1 (or the pseudogene TRBV3-2) and TRBJ1-2; 7 bases are a match to TRBD1. The germline CDR1 and CDR2 sequences are LGHDT and YNNKEL (reference sequence). The J segment lost 4 bases and the V segment lost 1 base, leaving 6 bases of the junction unmatched. CDR3 length equals 15 residues.

V gene TRBV19 combines with J gene TRBJ1-5; D is perhaps TRBD1 (5 bases). The CDR3 covers 15 residues. V lost 3 bases to trimming and J lost 5 bases, with 14 bases between them. Per the germline V gene, CDR1 is LNHDA and CDR2 is SQIVND (reference sequence). The CDR3 sequence is CASSIAGLGDQPQHF. The DNA of the CDR3 is TGTGCCAGTAGTATCGCAGGGTTAGGTGATCAGCCCCAGCATTTT.

This clone was counted between two and nine times. The gene calls are TRBV24-1 and TRBJ2-3, with 8 nucleotides matching TRBD1. V shed 10 bases, J shed 1 base, and the junction held 9 bases outside the gene matches. The CDR3 is made up of 15 amino acids. The V gene's germline CDR1 is KGHDR and CDR2 SFDVKD. In nucleotides, the CDR3 is TGTGCCACTAACGCGGGACAGGTGGGCACAGATACGCAGTATTTT. Translating gives CATNAGQVGTDTQYF.

V gene TRBV10-1 combines with J gene TRBJ1-4; 8 nucleotides line up with TRBD1. CDR1 and CDR2 from the germline V gene are WNHNN and SYGVQD (reference sequence). The trim removed 6 bases at V and 5 bases at J, leaving 5 bases unmatched. The CDR3 contains 14 residues. CDR3 DNA sequence: TGCGCCAGCAGAAGAAGGACAGGGAATGAAAAACTGTTTTTT. This gives the protein CASRRRTGNEKLFF.

The chain employs TRBV7-3 and TRBJ2-1, with D perhaps matching TRBD1 (6 bases). In germline, CDR1 is SGHTA, CDR2 FQGTGA. V lost 5 bases to trimming and J lost 7 bases, with 24 bases between them. This CDR3 contains 17 residues. CDR3 coding DNA: TGTGCCAGCAGCCTCACGCAAACAGGGCCTTTGCTGAATGAGCAGTTCTTC. This codes for CASSLTQTGPLLNEQFF.

The chain employs TRBV5-1 and TRBJ1-1; D uncertain. This CDR3 region has 13 residues. Germline V gene data show CDR1 as SGHRS and CDR2 as YFSETQ. V lost 6 bases, J lost 5 bases, and 14 bases lay in between. The CDR3 nucleotides are TGCGCCAGCATCGGCGGTAGGAGTACTGAAGCTTTCTTT. Translation: CASIGGRSTEAFF.

The chain carries TRBV7-2 and TRBJ2-5; TRBD2 matches at 9 bases. This CDR3 spans 17 amino acids. The germline V gene encodes CDR1 SGHTA and CDR2 FQGNSA. Trimming removed 1 base from V and 5 bases from J; junction bases left unmatched: 11. The CDR3 here is CASSLGSGGGGFETQYF. In DNA, the CDR3 is TGTGCCAGCAGCTTAGGAAGCGGCGGGGGGGGATTTGAGACCCAGTACTTC. The variable domain in full, with the rest retrieved from reference TRBV7-2 and TRBJ2-5, is GAGVSQSPSNKVTEKGKDVELRCDPISGHTALYWYRQSLGQGLEFLIYFQGNSAPDKSGLPSDRFSAERTGGSVSTLTIQRTQQEDSAVYLCASSLGSGGGGFETQYFGPGTRLLVL.

The V call is TRBV6-1, the J call TRBJ2-1; 9 positions match TRBD1. Germline-derived CDR1 and CDR2 are MNHNS and SASEGT. Germline trimming cut 2 bases from V and 4 bases from J; bases unmatched to any gene: 6. The CDR3 spans 16 residues. CDR3 region: CASSELTGGNYNEQFF. The DNA for the CDR3 is TGTGCCAGCAGTGAACTTACAGGGGGCAATTACAATGAGCAGTTCTTC.

This clone was seen a single time. The rearrangement links TRBV10-1 to TRBJ2-3; D call uncertain. This CDR3 has 14 residues. Trimming shortened V by 7 bases and J by 6 bases, and 17 bases separated the two germline ends. CDR1 is WNHNN, CDR2 SYGVQD, per germline (reference sequence). The CDR3 sequence is CASNPGWPSDTQYF. DNA of the CDR3: TGCGCCAGCAATCCAGGCTGGCCTTCGGATACGCAGTATTTT.

The rearrangement uses TRBV4-1 and TRBJ2-1, with TRBD1 matching 11 bases. J gave up 5 bases and V 8 bases, and 5 bases lay outside the gene matches. Germline CDR1 is MGHRA and CDR2 is YSYEKL. The CDR3 has 14 residues. CDR3 DNA: TGCGCCAGCTCTTGGACAGGGGGCAACAATGAGCAGTTCTTC. Translation: CASSWTGGNNEQFF.

This chain uses TRBV5-6 with TRBJ2-2; 12 nucleotides match TRBD2. The CDR3 extends over 17 amino acids. V lost 4 bases, J lost 8 bases, and 12 bases stayed unmatched. CDR1 is SGHDT and CDR2 is YYEEEE in the germline V gene. The DNA for the CDR3 is TGTGCCAGCAGCCGACGGAGACTAGCGGGAGTTTCGGGGGAGCTGTTTTTT. This gives the protein CASSRRRLAGVSGELFF.

J is TRBJ2-1 and V is TRBV9; TRBD2 matches at 9 bases. CDR3 size: 15 residues. From germline, CDR1 is SGDLS and CDR2 YYNGEE. The J segment lost 7 bases and the V segment lost 4 bases, leaving 9 bases of the junction unmatched. The CDR3 reads CASSPEAGGWNEQFF. CDR3 DNA sequence: TGTGCCAGCAGCCCTGAGGCGGGAGGGTGGAATGAGCAGTTCTTC. The full variable domain, with the rest looked up from reference TRBV9 and TRBJ2-1, is DSGVTQTPKHLITATGQRVTLRCSPRSGDLSVYWYQQSLDQGLQFLIQYYNGEERAKGNILERFSAQQFPDLHSELNLSSLELGDSALYFCASSPEAGGWNEQFFGPGTRLTVL.

The rearrangement links TRBV7-3 to TRBJ2-3; 8 nucleotides match TRBD2. CDR1 SGHTA and CDR2 FQGTGA come from the germline V gene. The trim removed 5 bases at V and 6 bases at J, leaving 16 bases unmatched. The CDR3 covers 17 residues. CDR3 sequence (DNA): TGTGCCAGCAGCCCCATCGCGGGAGGACCCGATTTGGATACGCAGTATTTT. Protein sequence: CASSPIAGGPDLDTQYF.

The chain has TRBV5-1 and TRBJ2-4; D remains ambiguous. Germline V gives CDR1 SGHRS, CDR2 YFSETQ. V lost 0 bases, J lost 1 base, and 8 bases lay in between. This CDR3 region has 15 residues. The CDR3 bases are TGCGCCAGCAGCTTGGACAGTCCGGCCAAAAACATTCAGTACTTC. Amino acid sequence: CASSLDSPAKNIQYF.

The chain uses TRBV27 and TRBJ1-2; TRBD1 agrees at 7 bases. This CDR3 is 16 amino acids long. Germline assignment: CDR1 MNHEY and CDR2 SMNVEV (reference sequence). J gave up 5 bases and V 3 bases, and 12 bases lay outside the gene matches. CDR3 in amino acids: CASSLYSGTAYYGYTF. The CDR3 region has the DNA TGTGCCAGCAGTTTGTACTCCGGGACAGCTTATTATGGCTACACCTTC.

The chain couples TRBV28 to TRBJ2-7, with a weak D call TRBD2 (6 bases). This CDR3 is 15 amino acids long. From germline, CDR1 is MDHEN and CDR2 SYDVKM. Trimming removed 6 bases from V and 2 bases from J, with 17 bases in between. The CDR3 sequence: CASSSPGTGTYEQYF. The DNA for the CDR3 is TGTGCCAGCAGCTCACCCGGGACTGGGACCTACGAGCAGTACTTC.

V usage is TRBV21-1 and J usage is TRBJ2-1; the D call TRBD2 from the table was never checked on the DNA. TRBV21-1 is listed as a pseudogene. The CDR3 is 12 amino acids. CDR3 DNA sequence: TGTGCCAGCAGCAAAGAGAGGGTTGAGCAGTTCTTC. Residues: CASSKERVEQFF.

V gene TRBV7-9 combines with J gene TRBJ1-1; 11 bases map to TRBD1. The CDR3 runs to 19 residues. V lost 0 bases and J lost 1; bases outside the gene matches: 10. Germline CDR1 and CDR2: SEHNR and FQNEAQ (reference sequence). Here the CDR3 DNA reads TGTGCCAGCAGCTTAGCGATAGGGGGAGGACAGGGGGCGAACACTGAAGCTTTCTTT. It encodes CASSLAIGGGQGANTEAFF.

V usage is TRBV9 and J usage is TRBJ2-1, with 9 bases fitting TRBD2. The J segment lost 7 bases and the V segment lost 3 bases, leaving 11 bases of the junction unmatched. The length of the CDR3 is 16 residues. The germline V gene has CDR1 SGDLS and CDR2 YYNGEE. The CDR3 spells CASSEPTSGPGNEQFF. CDR3 nucleotides: TGTGCCAGCAGCGAACCGACTAGCGGCCCAGGGAATGAGCAGTTCTTC.

The chain recombines TRBV6-5 with TRBJ2-3; D may be TRBD2 (7 bases). CDR3 length: 15 residues. CDR1 is MNHEY and CDR2 is SVGAGI in the germline V gene. Deletions cut 3 bases from V and 5 bases from J, with 15 bases between. CDR3 region: CASSYDRGAKDTQYF. In nucleotides, the CDR3 is TGTGCCAGCAGTTATGATCGGGGGGCGAAAGATACGCAGTATTTT.

The genes are TRBV19 and TRBJ2-1, with 13 bases aligning to TRBD2. Germline V gives CDR1 LNHDA, CDR2 SQIVND (reference sequence). CDR3 length: 21 amino acids. J was trimmed by 0 bases and V by 7 bases; bases with no gene match: 18. The CDR3: CASTQRLIGLAGASSYNEQFF. As DNA, the CDR3 is TGTGCCAGTACCCAAAGACTAATCGGACTAGCGGGGGCCAGCTCCTACAATGAGCAGTTCTTC.

The rearrangement joins TRBV28 to TRBJ1-1; no clear D. V lost 6 bases, J lost 0 bases, and 11 bases lay in between. The CDR3 contains 14 residues. Per the germline V gene, CDR1 is MDHEN and CDR2 is SYDVKM. For the CDR3, the DNA is TGTGCCAGCAGGCCTGCGGGCATGAACACTGAAGCTTTCTTT. It yields the protein CASRPAGMNTEAFF.

This clone is a singleton in its sample. This rearrangement joins TRBV10-3 to TRBJ1-1, with a tentative D call TRBD1 (6 bases). This CDR3 comprises 14 residues. Germline CDR1 and CDR2: ENHRY and SYGVKD. V lost 5 bases, J lost 0 bases, and 10 bases lay in between. The CDR3: CAISNGQLNTEAFF. The CDR3 DNA reads as TGTGCCATCAGTAACGGACAGTTGAACACTGAAGCTTTCTTT.

This chain joins TRBV7-2 and TRBJ1-2; 10 nucleotides agree with TRBD1. Losses at the gene ends were 1 base for V and 9 bases for J; bases not matched to a gene: 5. CDR1 and CDR2 (germline): SGHTA, FQGNSA. The CDR3 consists of 14 residues. CDR3 sequence reads: CASSLGTGGGSYTF. CDR3 DNA: TGTGCCAGCAGCTTAGGGACAGGGGGAGGGAGCTACACCTTC.

Points on this clone: One junction end does not reproduce the germline sequence, and a read error may be involved. The CDR3, as DNA: TGTGCCAGCACCGGGGAGGCTATCTATAATTCACCCCCCCACTTT. Translated: CASTGEAIYNSPPHF. V is TRBV6-5 and J is TRBJ1-6, with D uncertain. The germline CDR1 and CDR2 sequences are MNHEY and SVGAGI. The CDR3 loop spans 15 amino acids.

The V gene is TRBV9, the J gene TRBJ2-7; D ambiguous. V was cut by 1 base and J by 0 bases, with 5 bases left in between. This CDR3 region has 13 residues. Per the germline V gene, CDR1 is SGDLS and CDR2 is YYNGEE. In DNA form, the CDR3 reads TGTGCCAGCAGCGTAACGGTCTCCTACGAGCAGTACTTC. Translation gives CASSVTVSYEQYF.